The 12 T cell receptor beta chains below were found in one sample sequenced in a study of blood T cell repertoires in COVID-19. Generated by immunoSEQ multiplex PCR, the TCRdb table keeps only in-frame clones and is missing some. In the table there are 140,000 or so clones, 60% to 85% of which are singletons. Sequences were obtained from peripheral blood. These receptors were obtained from a man aged 50 or older with active or convalescent COVID-19.

This sequence joins TRBV28 and TRBJ2-1; the D gene is possibly TRBD1 (6 bases). CDR1 and CDR2 (germline): MDHEN, SYDVKM. The CDR3 length is 15 residues. Deletions cut 7 bases from V and 7 bases from J, with 20 bases between. The DNA for the CDR3 is TGTGCCAGCACCCCCCCCGGACAGTATATTAATGAGCAGTTCTTC. Residues: CASTPPGQYINEQFF.

The chain employs TRBV6-5 and TRBJ1-1, with D tentatively TRBD1 (6 bases). V lost 4 bases to trimming and J lost 2 bases, with 11 bases between them. The CDR3 runs 14 residues. Germline lookup yields CDR1 MNHEY and CDR2 SVGAGI. The CDR3 spells CASSSQGINTEAFF. CDR3 bases: TGTGCCAGCAGTTCGCAGGGGATAAACACTGAAGCTTTCTTT.

This clone was counted between two and nine times. Here the CDR3 DNA reads TGTGCCAGCCGGACAGGGGCCCTCGCCGAGCAGTACTTC. Encoded protein: CASRTGALAEQYF. This sequence joins TRBV27 and TRBJ2-7; 9 positions agree with TRBD1. This CDR3 has 13 residues. The J segment lost 6 bases and the V segment lost 8 bases, leaving 8 bases of the junction unmatched. Germline CDR1 is MNHEY and CDR2 is SMNVEV (reference sequence).

The rearrangement links TRBV4-1 to TRBJ1-2; D is undetermined. Germline V gives CDR1 MGHRA, CDR2 YSYEKL. With 3 bases removed from V and 8 bases from J, the gap between germline ends came to 10 bases. The CDR3 spans 12 residues. The CDR3 nucleotides read TGCGCCAGCAGCCATCTGGGAGGCGGCTACACCTTC. This gives the protein CASSHLGGGYTF.

The rearrangement links TRBV6-2 or TRBV6-3 to TRBJ1-1; D may be TRBD1 (6 bases). The germline gives CDR1 MNHEY, CDR2 SVGEGT. V was cut by 0 bases and J by 5 bases, with 7 bases left in between. The CDR3 has 13 residues. DNA for the CDR3: TGTGCCAGCAGTTACTCGAGGGGGACTGAAGCTTTCTTT. This translates into CASSYSRGTEAFF.

In this sample, this clone turned up a few times. The CDR3: CASSLYRGRSGYTF. For the CDR3, the DNA is TGTGCCAGCAGCTTGTACAGGGGGCGTTCGGGCTACACCTTC. The chain carries TRBV5-4 and TRBJ1-2; 9 nucleotides match TRBD1. Trimming removed 1 base from V and 8 bases from J; junction bases left unmatched: 6. Germline lookup yields CDR1 SGHNT and CDR2 YYREEE (reference sequence). The CDR3 is 14 residues long.

This rearrangement joins TRBV5-6 to TRBJ1-2; tentatively, D is TRBD1 (6 bases). CDR3 length: 13 residues. Germline CDR1 and CDR2: SGHDT and YYEEEE. V was trimmed by 6 bases and J by 3 bases, leaving 12 bases between them. CDR3 protein: CASTPDRDYGYTF. The CDR3 DNA reads TGTGCCAGCACGCCGGACAGAGACTATGGCTACACCTTC.

V is TRBV5-4 and J is TRBJ1-2; 7 positions match TRBD1. The CDR3 runs 15 residues. Germline values: CDR1 SGHNT, CDR2 YYREEE (reference sequence). V was clipped by 0 bases and J by 8 bases; unmatched bases: 10. CDR3 in amino acids: CASSLDTGATRGYTF. CDR3 nucleotides: TGTGCCAGCAGCTTGGATACAGGGGCCACTAGGGGCTACACCTTC.

The rearrangement uses TRBV27 and TRBJ1-4; the match to TRBD1 covers 7 bases. Trimming removed 5 bases from V and 0 bases from J; junction bases left unmatched: 3. The CDR3 is made up of 15 amino acids. Germline V gene data show CDR1 as MNHEY and CDR2 as SMNVEV (reference sequence). The DNA for the CDR3 is TGTGCCAGCAGTCCCGGGACAGCAACTAATGAAAAACTGTTTTTT. Its translation is CASSPGTATNEKLFF.

The chain combines TRBV6-5 with TRBJ2-2; the D is unclear. The CDR3 has 14 amino acids. Germline V gene sequence: CDR1 MNHEY, CDR2 SVGAGI. Trimming stripped 2 bases from V and 2 bases from J, with 6 bases between. In nucleotides, the CDR3 is TGTGCCAGCAGTTACGACTCTAACACCGGGGAGCTGTTTTTT. This sequence encodes CASSYDSNTGELFF.

This chain joins TRBV20-1 and TRBJ2-1; TRBD2 matches at 7 bases. V lost 4 bases and J lost 8; bases outside the gene matches: 2. The CDR3 runs to 11 residues. The germline gives CDR1 DFQATT, CDR2 SNEGSKA (reference sequence). CDR3 bases: TGCAGTGCTACTAGCGGCTATGAGCAGTTCTTC. Protein sequence: CSATSGYEQFF.

The chain is built from TRBV6-1 and TRBJ1-2, with D possibly being TRBD1 (5 bases). Trimming removed 2 bases at V and 4 bases at J, with 23 bases between. The germline V gene has CDR1 MNHNS and CDR2 SASEGT. The CDR3 consists of 18 residues. DNA of the CDR3: TGTGCCAGCAGTGAAACGAGTACAGGATCTCAAATCAGCTATGGCTACACCTTC. The encoded protein is CASSETSTGSQISYGYTF.